The 5 T cell receptor beta chains presented below share a single source sample, sequenced in a study of vaccination effects on CD4 cells after COVID-19. With the ViraFEST assay, the study expanded antigen-specific CD4+ T cells using viral peptide pools, then sequenced them. Subsequent to a culture period of 10 to 11 days, CD4+ T cells were isolated. Nucleocapsid antibody tests were negative, and the vaccine recipients had no prior SARS-CoV-2 infection. Their antigens remain unidentified. Clones were read by immunoSEQ multiplex PCR, and TCRdb kept only the in-frame ones, dropping some. The table has about 63,000 clones, around three quarters seen once. The sample in question was CD4+ T cells from PBMCs cultured with HCoV-OC43 spike peptides, obtained before COVID-19 vaccination. Subset: HCoV-OC43 spike overlapping peptide pool stimulation. These receptors came from a human donor who received a COVID-19 vaccine.

The genes are TRBV27 and TRBJ1-1, with TRBD1 as a possible D gene (5 bases). CDR1 is MNHEY and CDR2 is SMNVEV in the germline V gene (reference sequence). The CDR3 runs to 18 residues. The V end was cut by 1 base, the J end by 6 bases, with 24 bases between. The CDR3 is CASSLFSPQGTGDPEAFF. The CDR3 nucleotides are TGTGCCAGCAGTTTATTTTCCCCCCAGGGAACGGGAGATCCTGAAGCTTTCTTT.

The chain recombines TRBV4-1 with TRBJ1-3, with D unresolved. The V end was cut by 5 bases, the J end by 0 bases, with 17 bases between. The CDR3 is 17 residues long. The germline CDR1 and CDR2 sequences are MGHRA and YSYEKL. The DNA for the CDR3 is TGCGCCAGCAGCGCCGCCGGTTCGGGCAACTCTGGAAACACCATATATTTT. It codes for CASSAAGSGNSGNTIYF.

The genes are TRBV6-2 or TRBV6-3 and TRBJ2-5, with D possibly matching TRBD2 (5 bases). Looked up from germline, CDR1 is MNHEY and CDR2 is SVGEGT. The CDR3 is 16 residues long. V was pared by 6 bases and J by 2 bases, with 19 bases between. The DNA for the CDR3 is TGTGCCAGCAGCCCGCCCCCCTCTAGCAAACAAGAGACCCAGTACTTC. The encoded protein is CASSPPPSSKQETQYF.

The count of this clone is one. The V and J genes are TRBV7-8 and TRBJ2-2, with a tentative D call TRBD2 (5 bases). The CDR3 is 15 amino acids. Germline V gene sequence: CDR1 SGHVS, CDR2 FQNEAQ. The germline V and J ends were trimmed by 3 bases and 4 bases, with 12 bases remaining between them. The CDR3 sequence: CASSFWAGGTGELFF. The CDR3 DNA reads as TGTGCCAGCAGCTTTTGGGCAGGAGGCACCGGGGAGCTGTTTTTT.

The rearrangement joins TRBV4-1 to TRBJ2-5; maybe TRBD1 (6 bases). Germline CDR1 and CDR2: MGHRA and YSYEKL. Trimming took off 2 bases at V and 5 bases at J, with 9 bases between the two ends. This CDR3 has 13 residues. The CDR3 reads CASSQLRGETQYF. The DNA of the CDR3 is TGCGCCAGCAGCCAATTAAGGGGGGAGACCCAGTACTTC.